One and the same sample provided the 26 T cell receptor beta chains below, sequenced in a study of T cells in Graves' hyperthyroidism and ophthalmopathy. It was RNA transcripts that yielded the amplified TCR beta CDR3 regions. The HTBI primer set drove a first-round RT-PCR of the TCR CDR3. TCRdb itself ran the multiplex PCR reads through MiXCR, one entry per CDR3 protein. The sample shows around 600,000 distinct CDR3 sequences, about 14% of them seen only once. Sequencing used blood. These receptors were collected from a woman aged 50 to 60 with Graves' ophthalmopathy.

At least ten counts were recorded for this clonotype. V and J are TRBV28 and TRBJ1-2, with D unclear. This CDR3 is 12 amino acids long. CDR1 is MDHEN and CDR2 is SYDVKM in the germline V gene. The ends were cut back, 3 bases at V and 4 bases at J, with 6 bases in the middle. CDR3: CASSLPGYGYTF. The CDR3 nucleotides read TGTGCCAGCAGTTTGCCAGGCTATGGCTACACCTTC.

This clonotype was seen at least ten times. The J gene is TRBJ1-5, the V gene TRBV12-3 or TRBV12-4, with no clear D. Between the trimmed V and J ends, which lost 1 base and 0 bases, there was a span of 7 bases. This CDR3 contains 15 residues. This CDR3 reads CASSLGWNSNQPQHF. In DNA form, the CDR3 reads TGTGCCAGCAGTTTAGGGTGGAATAGCAATCAGCCCCAGCATTTT.

This clonotype has ten or more counts. The J gene is TRBJ2-7, the V gene TRBV7-8; 10 positions agree with TRBD1. The CDR3 is made up of 15 amino acids. Germline CDR1 SGHVS, CDR2 FQNEAQ. Unmatched junction bases numbered 10, after V lost 5 bases and J lost 6 bases. CDR3 nucleotide sequence: TGTGCCAGCAGCCCGGACAGGGGGGACTTAACCGAGCAGTACTTC. Translated: CASSPDRGDLTEQYF.

The chain couples TRBV19 to TRBJ1-1; D is perhaps TRBD1 (6 bases). The germline V gene has CDR1 LNHDA and CDR2 SQIVND (reference sequence). V lost 6 bases, J lost 4 bases, and 12 bases lay in between. The length of the CDR3 is 13 residues. As DNA, the CDR3 is TGTGCCAGTAGAGCGGACAGAGCCACTGAAGCTTTCTTT. Translation: CASRADRATEAFF.

This rearrangement joins TRBV29-1 to TRBJ2-5; 10 nucleotides match TRBD2. CDR3 size: 14 residues. The J segment lost 2 bases and the V segment lost 6 bases, leaving 6 bases of the junction unmatched. Germline CDR1 reads SQVTM; CDR2 reads ANQGSEA. The CDR3 DNA reads TGCAGCGTGCTACTAGCGGGGCTACAAGAGACCCAGTACTTC. Its protein is CSVLLAGLQETQYF.

The sample holds many counts of this clonotype. The chain combines TRBV5-1 with TRBJ1-2; 7 bases are shared with TRBD1. The CDR3 extends over 14 amino acids. V dropped 4 bases and J dropped 2; count of bases not matched to a gene: 5. The germline V gene has CDR1 SGHRS and CDR2 YFSETQ. The CDR3 is CASSRRDSNYGYTF. CDR3 bases: TGCGCCAGCAGCCGGAGGGACAGCAACTATGGCTACACCTTC.

This clonotype occurred many times. This chain uses TRBV7-6 with TRBJ2-1; TRBD2 agrees at 7 bases. This CDR3 region has 15 residues. V was clipped by 5 bases and J by 4 bases; unmatched bases: 8. Germline CDR1 is SGHVS and CDR2 is FNYEAQ. CDR3 nucleotide sequence: TGTGCCAGCAGCGCGAGCGGGGCGGGGTACAATGAGCAGTTCTTC. As protein: CASSASGAGYNEQFF.

This clonotype was seen a handful of times. The J gene is TRBJ2-1, the V gene TRBV19, with 13 bases aligning to TRBD2. Germline V gives CDR1 LNHDA, CDR2 SQIVND (reference sequence). V dropped 4 bases and J dropped 8; count of bases not matched to a gene: 11. The CDR3 loop spans 17 amino acids. CDR3 sequence: CASSTTGGLAGDYEQFF. DNA for the CDR3: TGTGCCAGTAGTACGACAGGTGGACTAGCGGGAGACTATGAGCAGTTCTTC.

The sample holds many counts of this clonotype. The chain employs TRBV11-3 and TRBJ2-1; TRBD2 is a possible D gene (5 bases). CDR1 is SGHNT and CDR2 is YENEEA in the germline V gene. Between the trimmed V and J ends, which lost 4 bases and 3 bases, there was a span of 19 bases. The CDR3 covers 17 residues. In nucleotides, the CDR3 is TGTGCCAGCAGCTCCCTCGCGACCGGGGAAATCTACAATGAGCAGTTCTTC. The encoded protein is CASSSLATGEIYNEQFF. The full variable domain, rest sourced from reference TRBV11-3 and TRBJ2-1, is EAGVVQSPRYKIIEKKQPVAFWCNPISGHNTLYWYLQNLGQGPELLIRYENEEAVDDSQLPKDRFSAERLKGVDSTLKIQPAELGDSAVYLCASSSLATGEIYNEQFFGPGTRLTVL.

The gene calls are TRBV27 and TRBJ2-2; 16 bases line up with TRBD2. Germline V CDR1 and CDR2: MNHEY, SMNVEV (reference sequence). The CDR3 has 22 residues. Trimming took 6 bases from V and 1 from J; bases not matched to a gene: 17. Here the CDR3 reads CASSIGSLTGTSGRVNTGELFF. In DNA form, the CDR3 reads TGTGCCAGCAGCATCGGGTCATTAACCGGGACTAGCGGGAGGGTGAACACCGGGGAGCTGTTTTTT.

In DNA form, the CDR3 reads TGTGCCAGTAGTGTATCAGGGGGAGCGAACACTGAAGCTTTCTTT. Translated, it gives CASSVSGGANTEAFF. This sequence joins TRBV19 and TRBJ1-1, with 7 bases fitting TRBD1. There are 15 residues in the CDR3. Germline CDR1 and CDR2: LNHDA and SQIVND (reference sequence). V lost 5 bases to trimming and J lost 1 base; unmatched junction nucleotides: 7.

This sequence joins TRBV30 and TRBJ1-3, with D hard to call. The CDR3 is made up of 14 amino acids. V was pared by 3 bases and J by 7 bases, with 16 bases between. Germline CDR1 reads GTSNPN; CDR2 reads SVGIG (reference sequence). The CDR3 DNA reads TGTGCCTGGAGACCCGGGTCCAAAGCCAACACCATATATTTT. It codes for CAWRPGSKANTIYF.

This clonotype was found a few times. The chain carries TRBV7-9 and TRBJ1-2; D uncertain. The germline CDR1 and CDR2 sequences are SEHNR and FQNEAQ (reference sequence). This CDR3 spans 14 amino acids. The V end was cut by 3 bases, the J end by 4 bases, with 12 bases between. The DNA for the CDR3 is TGTGCCAGCAGCTTTAGAAGGAGTCCCTATGGCTACACCTTC. Translated: CASSFRRSPYGYTF.

This clonotype was observed many times. CDR3 sequence: CASSYPLRGPLNTEAFF. The CDR3 DNA sequence: TGTGCCAGCAGTTACCCCCTTAGGGGACCGTTGAACACTGAAGCTTTCTTT. The V and J genes are TRBV6-2 or TRBV6-3 and TRBJ1-1, with D tentatively TRBD1 (5 bases). The germline gives CDR1 MNHEY, CDR2 SVGEGT. V lost 2 bases, J lost 0 bases, and 16 bases lay in between. The CDR3 totals 17 residues.

The DNA of the CDR3 is TGTGCCAGCAGCTCGCAAGCCGCAAATGAGCAGTTCTTC. Amino acids: CASSSQAANEQFF. The rearrangement joins TRBV7-3 to TRBJ2-1; D remains unclear. This CDR3 is built from 13 residues. Per germline, CDR1 SGHTA and CDR2 FQGTGA. Trimming stripped 4 bases from V and 7 bases from J, with 11 bases between.

This clonotype showed up just a few times. This sequence joins TRBV20-1 and TRBJ1-5; D is possibly TRBD1 (5 bases). V was pared by 1 base and J by 2 bases, with 9 bases between. Germline V lookup: CDR1 DFQATT, CDR2 SNEGSKA (reference sequence). CDR3 length: 14 amino acids. The CDR3 region has the DNA TGCAGTGCTAGAGGGGGCGGGGGCAATCAGCCCCAGCATTTT. This encodes CSARGGGGNQPQHF.

Ten or more counts support this clonotype. The chain is built from TRBV30 and TRBJ2-7, with D perhaps TRBD2 (6 bases). Germline V gene sequence: CDR1 GTSNPN, CDR2 SVGIG (reference sequence). This CDR3 comprises 13 residues. V was cut by 3 bases and J by 5 bases, with 14 bases left in between. The CDR3 nucleotides read TGTGCCTGGAGCTGGGACTTGACAAACGAGCAGTACTTC. Translated, it gives CAWSWDLTNEQYF.

This clonotype was counted many times. The rearrangement uses TRBV28 and TRBJ2-7; TRBD1 agrees at 7 bases. With V trimmed by 5 bases and J by 3 bases, 4 bases remained unmatched. This CDR3 spans 13 amino acids. Germline CDR1 is MDHEN and CDR2 is SYDVKM. The CDR3 here is CASSLTGNYEQYF. The CDR3 DNA reads as TGTGCCAGCAGTCTGACAGGGAACTACGAGCAGTACTTC.

This clonotype was recorded a few times. A much more abundant neighbour one base away suggests this may be a read error. The chain has TRBV5-4 and TRBJ1-2; a possible D gene is TRBD1 (5 bases). V lost 2 bases, J lost 4 bases, and 6 bases lay in between. Germline V gene lookup returns CDR1 SGHNT and CDR2 YYREEE (reference sequence). The CDR3 length is 12 residues. The CDR3 is CASSFDSYGYTF. Here the CDR3 DNA reads TGTGCCAGCAGCTTCGACAGCTATGGCTACACCTTC.

This clonotype was counted many times. The genes are TRBV28 and TRBJ2-3, with a tentative D call TRBD2 (6 bases). CDR1 is MDHEN, CDR2 SYDVKM, per germline. The germline V and J ends were trimmed by 6 bases and 2 bases, with 12 bases remaining between them. This CDR3 spans 14 amino acids. CDR3 sequence: CASSRSGFTDTQYF. For the CDR3, the DNA is TGTGCCAGCAGCCGTAGCGGATTCACAGATACGCAGTATTTT.

This clonotype was counted ten times or more. The chain links TRBV18 to TRBJ1-6; tentatively, D is TRBD1 (5 bases). Trimming removed 6 bases from V and 5 bases from J, with 17 bases in between. This CDR3 spans 16 amino acids. Germline CDR1 reads KGHSH; CDR2 reads LQKENI. The CDR3 sequence is CASSPGVRGDNSPLHF. In DNA, the CDR3 is TGTGCCAGCTCCCCCGGAGTGAGGGGCGATAATTCACCCCTCCACTTT.

The V gene is TRBV10-3, the J gene TRBJ1-5; D call uncertain. The CDR3 has 13 residues. The germline V and J ends were trimmed by 6 bases and 4 bases, with 10 bases remaining between them. Germline CDR1 ENHRY, CDR2 SYGVKD. The DNA for the CDR3 is TGTGCCATCAGACCCGGGGAGAATCAGCCCCAGCATTTT. The encoded protein is CAIRPGENQPQHF.

As to this clonotype: A read error is possible here, since a much larger clone lies one base away. Likely a read error: the CDR3 ends without its conserved phenylalanine or tryptophan. This sequence joins TRBV9 and TRBJ1-6, with D possibly TRBD1 on 6 matching bases. CDR1 and CDR2 (germline): SGDLS, YYNGEE. The CDR3 is 15 residues long. V was shortened by 0 bases and J by 9 bases, with 13 bases between the two germline ends. The CDR3 sequence is CASSVADRRGSPLHS. Here the CDR3 DNA reads TGTGCCAGCAGCGTAGCCGACAGGCGCGGTTCACCCCTCCACTCT.

This clonotype showed up many times. The V call is TRBV15, the J call TRBJ2-3; 9 bases align to TRBD2. The CDR3 is 15 residues long. The J segment lost 2 bases and the V segment lost 5 bases, leaving 5 bases of the junction unmatched. Per the germline V gene, CDR1 is LNHNV and CDR2 is YYDKDF (reference sequence). CDR3 amino acids: CATSSRTSATDTQYF. CDR3 nucleotide sequence: TGTGCCACCAGCTCCCGGACTAGCGCCACAGATACGCAGTATTTT.

This clonotype was detected many times. This rearrangement joins TRBV5-4 to TRBJ2-5, with 7 bases identical to TRBD2. This CDR3 comprises 15 residues. V gave up 4 bases and J gave up 9 bases; unmatched junction bases: 15. Germline V gene lookup returns CDR1 SGHNT and CDR2 YYREEE (reference sequence). This chain's CDR3 is CASSLSGTGFGAQYF. The CDR3 bases are TGTGCCAGCAGCCTAAGCGGGACGGGCTTTGGGGCCCAGTACTTC.

Comment on this clonotype: A much larger clone lies one base from this, so it may be a read error. This chain connects TRBV5-6 to TRBJ2-5, with D perhaps matching TRBD1 or TRBD2 (5 bases each). The CDR3 runs 16 residues. In germline, CDR1 is SGHDT, CDR2 YYEEEE. Here the CDR3 reads CVSSSITGTVTETQYF. The CDR3 bases are TGTGTCAGCAGCTCGATTACCGGGACGGTGACAGAGACCCAGTACTTC.